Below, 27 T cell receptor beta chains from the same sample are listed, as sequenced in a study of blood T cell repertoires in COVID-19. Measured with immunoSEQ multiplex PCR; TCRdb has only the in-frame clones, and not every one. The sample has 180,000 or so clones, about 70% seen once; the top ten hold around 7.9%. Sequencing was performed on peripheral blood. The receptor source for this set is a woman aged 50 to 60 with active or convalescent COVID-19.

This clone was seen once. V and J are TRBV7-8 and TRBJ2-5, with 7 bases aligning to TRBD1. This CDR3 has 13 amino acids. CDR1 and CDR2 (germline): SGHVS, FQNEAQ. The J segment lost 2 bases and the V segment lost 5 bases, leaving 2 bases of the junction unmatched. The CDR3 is CASSRDRQETQYF. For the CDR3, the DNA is TGTGCCAGCAGCCGGGACAGACAAGAGACCCAGTACTTC.

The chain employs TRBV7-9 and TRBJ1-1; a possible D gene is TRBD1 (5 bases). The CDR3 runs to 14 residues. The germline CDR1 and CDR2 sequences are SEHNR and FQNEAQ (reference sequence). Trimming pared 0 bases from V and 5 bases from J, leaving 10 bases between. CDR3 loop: CASSLAMDTTEAFF. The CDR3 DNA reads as TGTGCCAGCAGCTTAGCGATGGACACAACTGAAGCTTTCTTT.

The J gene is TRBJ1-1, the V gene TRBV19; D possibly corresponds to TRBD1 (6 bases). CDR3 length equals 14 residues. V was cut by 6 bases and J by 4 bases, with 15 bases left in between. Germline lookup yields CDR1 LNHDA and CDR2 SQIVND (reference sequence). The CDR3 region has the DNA TGTGCCAGTAGGCTAGGGGGTGTTGGCACTGAAGCTTTCTTT. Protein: CASRLGGVGTEAFF.

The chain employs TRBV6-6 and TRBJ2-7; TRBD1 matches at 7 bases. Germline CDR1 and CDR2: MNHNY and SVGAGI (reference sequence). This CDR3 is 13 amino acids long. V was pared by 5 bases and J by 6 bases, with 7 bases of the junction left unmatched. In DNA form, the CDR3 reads TGTGCCAGCAGTCAACCGACAGGGTCCGAGCAGTACTTC. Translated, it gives CASSQPTGSEQYF.

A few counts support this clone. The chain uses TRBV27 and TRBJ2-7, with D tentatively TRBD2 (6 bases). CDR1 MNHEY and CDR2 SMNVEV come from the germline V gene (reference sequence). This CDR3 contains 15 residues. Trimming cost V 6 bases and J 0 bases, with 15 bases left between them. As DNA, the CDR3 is TGTGCCAGCAGACAACCGGGACTCCCCTCCTACGAGCAGTACTTC. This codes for CASRQPGLPSYEQYF.

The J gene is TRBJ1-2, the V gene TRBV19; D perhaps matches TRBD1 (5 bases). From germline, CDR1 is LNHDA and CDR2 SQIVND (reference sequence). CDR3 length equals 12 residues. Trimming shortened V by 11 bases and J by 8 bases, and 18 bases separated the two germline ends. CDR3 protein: CAARRGLEGYTF. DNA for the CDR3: TGTGCCGCCAGGAGGGGCTTAGAGGGCTACACCTTC. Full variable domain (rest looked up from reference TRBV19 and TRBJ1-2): DGGITQSPKYLFRKEGQNVTLSCEQNLNHDAMYWYRQDPGQGLRLIYYSQIVNDFQKGDIAEGYSVSREKKESFPLTVTSAQKNPTAFYLCAARRGLEGYTFGSGTRLTVV.

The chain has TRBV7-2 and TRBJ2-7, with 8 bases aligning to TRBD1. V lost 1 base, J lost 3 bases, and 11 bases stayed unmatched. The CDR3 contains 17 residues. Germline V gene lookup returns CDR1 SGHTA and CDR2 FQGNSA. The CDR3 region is CASSLVWGQESRYEQYF. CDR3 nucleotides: TGTGCCAGCAGCTTAGTATGGGGACAGGAGAGCCGCTACGAGCAGTACTTC.

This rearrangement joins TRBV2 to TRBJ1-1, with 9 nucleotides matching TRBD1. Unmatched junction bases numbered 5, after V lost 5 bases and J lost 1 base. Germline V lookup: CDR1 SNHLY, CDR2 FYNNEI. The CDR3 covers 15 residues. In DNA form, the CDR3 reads TGTGCCAGCAGTAGGCAACAGGGGGCGAACACTGAAGCTTTCTTT. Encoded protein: CASSRQQGANTEAFF.

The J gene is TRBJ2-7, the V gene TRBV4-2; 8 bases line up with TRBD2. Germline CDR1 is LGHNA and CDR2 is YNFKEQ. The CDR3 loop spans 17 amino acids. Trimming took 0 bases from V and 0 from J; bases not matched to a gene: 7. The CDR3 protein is CASSQDNSGTSSYEQYF. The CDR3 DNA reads TGTGCCAGCAGCCAAGATAACAGCGGGACTAGCTCCTACGAGCAGTACTTC.

The CDR3 sequence: CASSQDQTSGAPGSDTQYF. CDR3 coding DNA: TGTGCCAGCAGCCAAGATCAGACTAGCGGGGCGCCGGGGTCAGATACGCAGTATTTT. The rearrangement uses TRBV4-2 and TRBJ2-3; 11 bases are a match to TRBD2. The CDR3 length is 19 residues. CDR1 LGHNA and CDR2 YNFKEQ come from the germline V gene. V trimming: 0 bases; J trimming: 4 bases; junction bases outside the gene matches: 12.

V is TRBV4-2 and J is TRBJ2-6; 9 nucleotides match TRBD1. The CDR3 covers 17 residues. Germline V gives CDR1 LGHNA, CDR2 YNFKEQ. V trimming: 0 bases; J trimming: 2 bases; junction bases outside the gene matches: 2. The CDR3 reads CASSQDRQGAGANVLTF. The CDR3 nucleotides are TGTGCCAGCAGCCAAGACCGACAGGGGGCTGGGGCCAACGTCCTGACTTTC.

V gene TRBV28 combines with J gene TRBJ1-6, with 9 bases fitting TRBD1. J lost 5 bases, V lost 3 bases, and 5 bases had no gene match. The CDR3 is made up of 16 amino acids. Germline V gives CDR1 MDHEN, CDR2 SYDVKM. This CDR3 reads CASSFPGQGNNSPLHF. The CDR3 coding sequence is TGTGCCAGCAGTTTCCCCGGACAGGGGAATAATTCACCCCTCCACTTT.

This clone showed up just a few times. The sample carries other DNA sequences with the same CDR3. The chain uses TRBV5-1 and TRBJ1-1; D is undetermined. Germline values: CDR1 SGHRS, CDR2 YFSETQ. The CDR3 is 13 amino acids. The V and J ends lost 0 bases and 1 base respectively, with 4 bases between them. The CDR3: CASSLGANTEAFF. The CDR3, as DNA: TGCGCCAGCAGCTTGGGGGCGAACACTGAAGCTTTCTTT.

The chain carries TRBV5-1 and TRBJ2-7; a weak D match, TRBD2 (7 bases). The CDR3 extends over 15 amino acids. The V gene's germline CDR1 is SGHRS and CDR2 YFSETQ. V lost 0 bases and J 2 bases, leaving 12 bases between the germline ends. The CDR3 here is CASSLVGGPAYEQYF. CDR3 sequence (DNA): TGCGCCAGCAGCTTGGTCGGGGGGCCTGCCTACGAGCAGTACTTC.

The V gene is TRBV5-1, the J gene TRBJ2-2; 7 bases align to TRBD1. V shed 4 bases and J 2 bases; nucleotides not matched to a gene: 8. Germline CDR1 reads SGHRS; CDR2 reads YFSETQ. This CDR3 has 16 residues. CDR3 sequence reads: CASSLETGINTGELFF. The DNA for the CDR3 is TGCGCCAGCAGCCTGGAGACAGGGATTAACACCGGGGAGCTGTTTTTT.

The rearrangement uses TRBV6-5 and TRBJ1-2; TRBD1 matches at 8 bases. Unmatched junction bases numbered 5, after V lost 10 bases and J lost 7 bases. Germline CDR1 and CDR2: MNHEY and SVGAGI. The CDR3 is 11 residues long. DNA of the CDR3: TGTGCCACCCCGACAGGGGTTGGCTACACCTTC. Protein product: CATPTGVGYTF.

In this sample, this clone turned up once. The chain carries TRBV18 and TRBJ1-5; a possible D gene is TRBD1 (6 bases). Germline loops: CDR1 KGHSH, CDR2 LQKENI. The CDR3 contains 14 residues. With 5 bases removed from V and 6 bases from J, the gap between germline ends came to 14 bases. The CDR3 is CASSRAGELQPQHF. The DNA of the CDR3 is TGTGCCAGCTCAAGGGCAGGGGAGCTTCAGCCCCAGCATTTT.

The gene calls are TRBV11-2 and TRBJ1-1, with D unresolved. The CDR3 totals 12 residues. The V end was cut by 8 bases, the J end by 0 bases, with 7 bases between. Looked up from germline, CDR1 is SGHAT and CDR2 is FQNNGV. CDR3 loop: CASGRVNTEAFF. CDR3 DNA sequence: TGTGCCAGCGGGCGAGTGAACACTGAAGCTTTCTTT.

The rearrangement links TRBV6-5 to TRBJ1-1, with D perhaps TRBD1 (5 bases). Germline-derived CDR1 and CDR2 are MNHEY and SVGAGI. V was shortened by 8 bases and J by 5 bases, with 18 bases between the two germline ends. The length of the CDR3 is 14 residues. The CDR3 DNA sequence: TGTGCCAGCCAGAGGGGAGGGAGGGGAACTGAAGCTTTCTTT. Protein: CASQRGGRGTEAFF.

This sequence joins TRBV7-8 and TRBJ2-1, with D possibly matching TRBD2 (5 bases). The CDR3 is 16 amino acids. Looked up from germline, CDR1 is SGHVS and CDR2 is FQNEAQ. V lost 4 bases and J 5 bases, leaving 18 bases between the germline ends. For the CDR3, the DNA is TGTGCCAGCAGCTATCTCAACGGGGTAGGCGACAATGAGCAGTTCTTC. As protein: CASSYLNGVGDNEQFF.

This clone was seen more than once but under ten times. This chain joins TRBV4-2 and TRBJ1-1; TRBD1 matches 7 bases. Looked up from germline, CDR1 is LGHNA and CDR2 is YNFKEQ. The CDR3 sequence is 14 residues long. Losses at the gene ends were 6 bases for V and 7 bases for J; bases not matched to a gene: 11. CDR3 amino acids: CASRAEGGPFEAFF. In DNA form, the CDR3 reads TGTGCCAGCAGGGCGGAAGGGGGCCCGTTTGAAGCTTTCTTT.

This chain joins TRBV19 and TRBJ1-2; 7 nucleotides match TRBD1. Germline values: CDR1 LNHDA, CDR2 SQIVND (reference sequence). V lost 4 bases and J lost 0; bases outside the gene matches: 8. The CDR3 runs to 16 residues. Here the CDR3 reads CASSTRTGLANYGYTF. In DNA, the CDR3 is TGTGCCAGTAGTACCCGGACAGGTTTGGCTAACTATGGCTACACCTTC.

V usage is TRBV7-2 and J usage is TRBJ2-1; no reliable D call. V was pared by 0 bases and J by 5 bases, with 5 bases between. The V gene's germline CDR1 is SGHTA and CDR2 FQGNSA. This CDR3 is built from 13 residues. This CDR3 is CASSLAGHNEQFF. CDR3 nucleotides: TGTGCCAGCAGCTTAGCGGGCCACAATGAGCAGTTCTTC.

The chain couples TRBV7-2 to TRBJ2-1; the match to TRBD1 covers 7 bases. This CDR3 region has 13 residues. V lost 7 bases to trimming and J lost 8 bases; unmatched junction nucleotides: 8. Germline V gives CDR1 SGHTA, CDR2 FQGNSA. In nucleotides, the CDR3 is TGTGCCAGCAAGACAGGGCATATTTATGAGCAGTTCTTC. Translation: CASKTGHIYEQFF.

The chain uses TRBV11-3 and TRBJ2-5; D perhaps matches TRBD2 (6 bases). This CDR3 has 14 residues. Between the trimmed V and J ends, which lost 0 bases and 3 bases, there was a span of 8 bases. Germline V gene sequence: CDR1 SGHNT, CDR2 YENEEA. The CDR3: CASSLDGGKETQYF. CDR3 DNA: TGTGCCAGCAGCTTAGACGGGGGAAAAGAGACCCAGTACTTC.

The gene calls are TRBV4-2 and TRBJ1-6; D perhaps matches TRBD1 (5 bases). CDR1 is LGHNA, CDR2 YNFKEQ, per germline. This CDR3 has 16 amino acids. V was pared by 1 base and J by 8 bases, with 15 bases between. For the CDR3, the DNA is TGTGCCAGCAGCCAAGCCCCAGGGATCGGCGATTCACCCCTCCACTTT. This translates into CASSQAPGIGDSPLHF.

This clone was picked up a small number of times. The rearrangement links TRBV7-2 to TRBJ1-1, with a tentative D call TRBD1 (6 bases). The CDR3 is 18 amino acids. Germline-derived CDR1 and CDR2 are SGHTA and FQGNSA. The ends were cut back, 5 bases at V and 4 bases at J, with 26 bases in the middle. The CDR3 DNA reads TGTGCCAGCAGCCATGATCCCGGGACACTCGGGAGGGGCACTGAAGCTTTCTTT. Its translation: CASSHDPGTLGRGTEAFF.